One sample yielded the 15 T cell receptor beta chains listed below, sequenced in a study of cytomegalovirus exposure and HLA in healthy donors. Both 60 Vbeta primers and 13 Jbeta primers went into the PCR. Repertoires were generated with immunoSEQ multiplex PCR, while TCRdb's copy carries only in-frame clones and drops some. The data show 65,000 to 85,000 clones, around 86% seen once. Material: PBMCs. The receptors here all came from a woman aged 30 to 39 in good health and CMV-seronegative.

In nucleotides, the CDR3 is TGCAGCGTTGGGGACAGGCGGGCCACTGAAGCTTTCTTT. It translates to CSVGDRRATEAFF. This chain links TRBV29-1 with TRBJ1-1, with 8 nucleotides matching TRBD1. Germline V lookup: CDR1 SQVTM, CDR2 ANQGSEA. Trimming took 4 bases from V and 4 from J; bases not matched to a gene: 5. The CDR3 loop spans 13 amino acids.

This clone has only one observation. This sequence joins TRBV6-5 and TRBJ2-1; 7 bases map to TRBD2. The V gene's germline CDR1 is MNHEY and CDR2 SVGAGI. The CDR3 contains 16 residues. V trimming: 2 bases; J trimming: 6 bases; junction bases outside the gene matches: 10. DNA of the CDR3: TGTGCCAGCAGTTACGCTAGCGGCGGTAGGCGCAATGAGCAGTTCTTC. Translated, it gives CASSYASGGRRNEQFF.

V usage is TRBV11-2 and J usage is TRBJ2-1, with 10 nucleotides matching TRBD2. Germline loops: CDR1 SGHAT, CDR2 FQNNGV. V shed 6 bases, J shed 3 bases, and the junction held 5 bases outside the gene matches. The CDR3 is 15 residues long. The CDR3 protein is CASRFGTSDYNEQFF. In nucleotides, the CDR3 is TGTGCCAGCAGATTCGGGACTAGCGACTACAATGAGCAGTTCTTC.

The J gene is TRBJ1-5, the V gene TRBV18; D remains ambiguous. Germline lookup yields CDR1 KGHSH and CDR2 LQKENI. This CDR3 is 14 amino acids long. Trimming shortened V by 3 bases and J by 0 bases, and 6 bases separated the two germline ends. CDR3 amino acids: CASSPGDSNQPQHF. The CDR3 DNA follows: TGTGCCAGCTCACCCGGGGATAGCAATCAGCCCCAGCATTTT.

As for this clone: The sample holds other DNA sequences that translate to the same CDR3. This sequence joins TRBV10-1 and TRBJ2-7; 7 positions match TRBD1. V dropped 6 bases and J dropped 3; count of bases not matched to a gene: 5. Germline CDR1 reads WNHNN; CDR2 reads SYGVQD (reference sequence). The CDR3 is 13 amino acids. The CDR3, as DNA: TGCGCCAGCAGCGACAGGGTTGGCTACGAGCAGTACTTC. This encodes CASSDRVGYEQYF.

The genes are TRBV5-6 and TRBJ2-7; tentatively, D is TRBD1 (5 bases). This CDR3 region has 14 residues. CDR1 is SGHDT, CDR2 YYEEEE, per germline. The V end lost 3 bases, the J end lost 0 bases, and 10 bases lay between the germline ends. The CDR3: CASSYAGISYEQYF. The DNA of the CDR3 is TGTGCCAGCAGCTATGCAGGGATCTCCTACGAGCAGTACTTC.

This clone was picked up a small number of times. This chain links TRBV15 with TRBJ1-5, with TRBD1 identical over 10 bases. The V gene end was trimmed by 3 bases and the J gene end by 5 bases; junction bases not matched to a gene: 4. The CDR3 spans 15 residues. Germline-derived CDR1 and CDR2 are LNHNV and YYDKDF (reference sequence). The CDR3 protein is CATSRDRGLDQPQHF. DNA of the CDR3: TGTGCCACCAGCAGGGACAGGGGGTTGGATCAGCCCCAGCATTTT.

The chain couples TRBV11-2 to TRBJ2-1; TRBD2 matches 9 bases. Trimming took 3 bases from V and 4 from J; bases not matched to a gene: 16. The CDR3 length is 19 residues. The germline gives CDR1 SGHAT, CDR2 FQNNGV. CDR3 bases: TGTGCCAGCAGCTTGTGGCCCGATTCAAGCGGGAGGTCGTACAATGAGCAGTTCTTC. This encodes CASSLWPDSSGRSYNEQFF. Full variable domain (remainder filled in from reference TRBV11-2 and TRBJ2-1): EAGVAQSPRYKIIEKRQSVAFWCNPISGHATLYWYQQILGQGPKLLIQFQNNGVVDDSQLPKDRFSAERLKGVDSTLKIQPAKLEDSAVYLCASSLWPDSSGRSYNEQFFGPGTRLTVL.

The chain links TRBV2 to TRBJ2-7, with 10 bases that match TRBD1. CDR3 length equals 13 residues. Looked up from germline, CDR1 is SNHLY and CDR2 is FYNNEI. J gave up 5 bases and V 6 bases, and 4 bases lay outside the gene matches. The chain's CDR3 is CASRTGGLDEQYF. CDR3 bases: TGTGCCAGCAGGACAGGGGGCTTGGACGAGCAGTACTTC.

The chain couples TRBV18 to TRBJ1-4; D possibly corresponds to TRBD1 (6 bases). The V end was cut by 3 bases, the J end by 5 bases, with 16 bases between. Germline values: CDR1 KGHSH, CDR2 LQKENI. The CDR3 sequence is 16 residues long. The chain's CDR3 is CASSPTMTGRNEKLFF. The CDR3 bases are TGTGCCAGCTCACCGACGATGACAGGACGAAATGAAAAACTGTTTTTT.

This chain joins TRBV6-4 and TRBJ2-1; 8 bases map to TRBD2. The CDR3 extends over 15 amino acids. V was clipped by 0 bases and J by 6 bases; unmatched bases: 4. Germline values: CDR1 MRHNA, CDR2 SNTAGT. CDR3 sequence (DNA): TGTGCCAGCAGTGACTCGAGCGGGAGATTCAATGAGCAGTTCTTC. Encoded protein: CASSDSSGRFNEQFF.

CDR3 nucleotides: TGTGCCAGCAGCTTTACTAGCGGGATGCCTGACAATGAGCAGTTCTTC. Its protein is CASSFTSGMPDNEQFF. This sequence joins TRBV5-6 and TRBJ2-1; 10 nucleotides match TRBD2. The V gene end was trimmed by 2 bases and the J gene end by 5 bases; junction bases not matched to a gene: 7. The germline V gene encodes CDR1 SGHDT and CDR2 YYEEEE. The CDR3 runs 16 residues.

The sample holds one count of this clone. The rearrangement links TRBV19 to TRBJ1-4; 7 positions agree with TRBD1. V shed 7 bases and J 5 bases; nucleotides not matched to a gene: 4. This CDR3 is 13 amino acids long. Germline lookup yields CDR1 LNHDA and CDR2 SQIVND (reference sequence). Here the CDR3 DNA reads TGTGCCAGTAATCGGGACAGAAATGAAAAACTGTTTTTT. It encodes CASNRDRNEKLFF.

The rearrangement links TRBV6-5 to TRBJ1-4; D is ambiguous. V lost 2 bases to trimming and J lost 7 bases, with 11 bases between them. Looked up from germline, CDR1 is MNHEY and CDR2 is SVGAGI. The CDR3 runs 14 residues. This chain's CDR3 is CASSYLPSGEKLFF. DNA of the CDR3: TGTGCCAGCAGTTACCTGCCCTCGGGTGAAAAACTGTTTTTT.

As DNA, the CDR3 is TGTGCCAGCAGCTCCCCGGGAGGGCGCGGCAATGAGCAGTTCTTC. Its protein is CASSSPGGRGNEQFF. The V gene is TRBV7-3, the J gene TRBJ2-1, with 8 bases aligning to TRBD2. CDR1 and CDR2 (germline): SGHTA, FQGTGA. The length of the CDR3 is 15 residues. The V gene end was trimmed by 4 bases and the J gene end by 6 bases; junction bases not matched to a gene: 8.